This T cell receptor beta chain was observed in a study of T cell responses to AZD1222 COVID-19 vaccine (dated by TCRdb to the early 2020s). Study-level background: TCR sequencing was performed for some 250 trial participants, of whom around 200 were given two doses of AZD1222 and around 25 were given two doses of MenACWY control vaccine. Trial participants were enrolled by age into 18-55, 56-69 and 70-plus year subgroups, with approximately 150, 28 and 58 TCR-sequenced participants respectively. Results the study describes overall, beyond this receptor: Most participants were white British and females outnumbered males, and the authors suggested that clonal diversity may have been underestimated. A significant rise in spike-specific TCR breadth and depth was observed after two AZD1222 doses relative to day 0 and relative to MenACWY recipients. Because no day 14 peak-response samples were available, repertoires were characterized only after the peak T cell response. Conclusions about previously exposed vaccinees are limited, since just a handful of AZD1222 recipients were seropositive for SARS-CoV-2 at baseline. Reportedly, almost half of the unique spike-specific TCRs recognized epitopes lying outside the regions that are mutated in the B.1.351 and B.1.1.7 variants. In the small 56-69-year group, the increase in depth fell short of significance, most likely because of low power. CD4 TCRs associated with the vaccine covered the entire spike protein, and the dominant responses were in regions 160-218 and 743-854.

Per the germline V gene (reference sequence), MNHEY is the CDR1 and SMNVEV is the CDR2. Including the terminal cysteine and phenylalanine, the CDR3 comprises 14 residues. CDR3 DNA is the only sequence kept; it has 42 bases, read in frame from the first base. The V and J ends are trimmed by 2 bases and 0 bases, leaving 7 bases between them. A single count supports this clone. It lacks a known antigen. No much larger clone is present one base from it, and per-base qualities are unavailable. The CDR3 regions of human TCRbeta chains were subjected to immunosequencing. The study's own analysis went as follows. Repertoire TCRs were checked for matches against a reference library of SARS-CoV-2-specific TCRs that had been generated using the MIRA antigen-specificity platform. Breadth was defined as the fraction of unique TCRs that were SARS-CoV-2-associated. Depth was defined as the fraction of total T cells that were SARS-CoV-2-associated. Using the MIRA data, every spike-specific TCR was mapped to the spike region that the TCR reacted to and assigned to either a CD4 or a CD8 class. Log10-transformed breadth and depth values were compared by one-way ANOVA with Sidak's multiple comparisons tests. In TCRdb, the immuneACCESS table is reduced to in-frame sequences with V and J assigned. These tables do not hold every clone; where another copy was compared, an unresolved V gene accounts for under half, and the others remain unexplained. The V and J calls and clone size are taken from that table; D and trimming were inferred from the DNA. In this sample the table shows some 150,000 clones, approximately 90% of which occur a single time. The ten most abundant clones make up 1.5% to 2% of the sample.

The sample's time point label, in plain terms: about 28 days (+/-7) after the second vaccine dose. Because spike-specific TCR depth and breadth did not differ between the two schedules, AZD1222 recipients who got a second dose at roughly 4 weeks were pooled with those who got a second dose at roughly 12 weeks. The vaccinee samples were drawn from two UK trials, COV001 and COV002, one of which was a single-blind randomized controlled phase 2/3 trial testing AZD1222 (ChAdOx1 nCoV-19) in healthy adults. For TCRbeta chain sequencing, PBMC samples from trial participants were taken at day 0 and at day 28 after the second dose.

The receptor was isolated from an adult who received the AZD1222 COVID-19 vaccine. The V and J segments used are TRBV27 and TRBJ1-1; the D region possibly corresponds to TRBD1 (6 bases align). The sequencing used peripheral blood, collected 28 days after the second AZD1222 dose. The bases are TGTGCCAGCAGTTTAGCAGGGGTGAACACTGAAGCTTTCTTT. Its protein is CASSLAGVNTEAFF.